This T cell receptor (beta chain) was sequenced for a study of T-cell memory formation after mild COVID-19 (dated by TCRdb to about 2021). Describing the broader study: Most TCR sequence clusters were specific to one of the two donors. T-cell clones expanding and contracting after mild COVID-19 in a couple of donors were tracked by longitudinal TCRalpha and TCRbeta repertoire sequencing. Two young, previously healthy adult volunteers made up the cohort, one male and one female. Overall results and qualifications from the work: Contracting CD4+ clones were located mainly in the CM and EM memory subsets, whereas CD8+ clones were found to be enriched in EMRA. Some responding clones were found in pre-infection memory, which suggests that pre-existing cross-reactive memory T cells took part in the SARS-CoV-2 response. Only two mild cases were covered by the study, and larger cohorts that include severe cases with pre-infection samples were considered necessary. SARS-CoV-2 specificity of the second-wave clones peaking on day 37 was not confirmed. Balanced CD4/CD8 phenotypes were observed for clones contracting from day 15 to 85, whereas a bias towards CD4+ was observed for a second wave of clones expanding from day 15 to 37.

CDR1 and CDR2, looked up from the germline V gene (reference sequence), are DFQATT and SNEGSKA. Measured from the cysteine to the phenylalanine, the CDR3 is 15 residues long. The DNA shown is the 45-base CDR3, in frame from base 1. The junction shows trimming of 5 bases on V and 3 bases on J, plus 16 bases between the germline ends. The sequencing machine was an Illumina NovaSeq 6000. Using 5'RACE with constant-segment primers, TCRalpha and TCRbeta cDNA libraries were constructed, with sample barcodes and unique molecular identifiers added in the process. RNA was extracted from every sample with Trizol reagent. Libraries were amplified in two PCR steps, with a second sample barcode and Illumina TruSeq adapters added in the second step. Sequencing of libraries was performed on an Illumina NovaSeq with 2 x 150 bp paired-end reads. The original methods were these. The reads were demultiplexed and collapsed into UMI-guided consensus sequences using migec v1.2.7. Using mixcr v2.1.11, the UMI consensuses were aligned to TRA and TRB V and J templates and assembled into clonotypes. Clonotypes were classified as expanded or contracted when called significant by both edgeR and NoisET, with noise models trained on biological replicates. For edgeR calls, a false discovery rate-adjusted p below 0.01 and a log2 fold-change threshold of 1 were applied. As an exploratory analysis of dynamics, PCA with hierarchical clustering was applied to max-normalized trajectories of the 1000 most abundant clonotypes. Separately sequenced CD4+ and CD8+ repertoires were used to assign the CD4 or CD8 phenotype of responding clones. Using fastp at Q25 and MiXCR, TCRdb reprocessed the public reads and kept productive beta chains. Merged by CDR3 protein, the rows form single entries marked with the most common genes and DNA. TCRdb's processing, not the authors' own work, is the source of the V and J calls. This sample comprises about 310,000 distinct CDR3 sequences, approximately 19% of them detected only once. The ten largest make up roughly 20% of the sample.

Ficoll-Paque density gradient centrifugation was used to isolate PBMCs. There are a few counts of this clonotype. The antigen this receptor binds is unknown. The sample holds no much larger clone one base away, and base qualities are not on file. This sequence originates from a young man who had mild COVID-19 (a few samples of this study predate the infection). The sample titles of this study are shuffled in the database, so cell type and time point are left out; the donor was told from shared clones. The sequence links TRBV20-1 to TRBJ2-2, and TRBD1 may be the D gene, going by 5 matching bases. The sample was PBMCs or a T cell subset sorted from them (not recorded which). For the CDR3, the sequence is CSAPRWQGHTGELFF. The nucleotide sequence is TGCAGTGCTCCCCGCTGGCAGGGTCACACCGGGGAGCTGTTTTTT.